This T cell receptor (beta chain) was recovered during a study of T-cell memory formation after mild COVID-19. CDR3 length: 13 amino acids. Trimming took off 3 bases at V and 3 bases at J, with 6 bases between the two ends. CDR1 and CDR2 from the germline V gene are SGHVS and FQNEAQ. TCRdb called the 5' RACE reads again in MiXCR, with one record for every CDR3 protein. Of approximately 270,000 distinct CDR3 sequences listed, 15% to 20% are singletons. The chain carries TRBV7-8 and TRBJ1-5; no firm D call. Sequenced: PBMCs or a T cell subset sorted from them (not recorded which). The receptor was derived from a man aged 18 to 30 who had mild COVID-19 (a few samples of this study predate the infection). Cell type and time point are not known. The CDR3: CASSFGPNQPQHF. CDR3 nucleotide sequence: TGTGCCAGCAGCTTCGGGCCCAATCAGCCCCAGCATTTT.